Detailed here is one T cell receptor (beta chain). After removal of 5 bases from V and 4 bases from J, the junction contained 9 bases not matched to a gene. The CDR3 contains 16 residues. CDR1 is SGHAT and CDR2 is FQDESV in the germline V gene (reference sequence). Original methodology: Estimation of nucleated cell counts relied on the amplification of reference gene primers. Clones were read by immunoSEQ multiplex PCR, and TCRdb kept only the in-frame ones, dropping some. V and J calls and clone size are given by that table; D and trimming were obtained from the DNA. In the table there are some 120,000 clones, over 75% of which are singletons. The entry originates in a study of blood T cell repertoires in COVID-19. Study background: Sites in the United States, Italy and Spain provided acute and convalescent COVID-19 samples. The analysed material was cDNA or gDNA that came from T cells, B-cell-depleted T cells, or PBMCs.

The receptor was isolated from a woman aged 80 or older with acute or convalescent COVID-19. Sequences were obtained from peripheral blood. This chain uses TRBV11-1 with TRBJ2-7; the match to TRBD2 covers 12 bases. CDR3 bases: TGTGCCAGCAGCGTAACCGGGACTAGCGGGCGGTACGAGCAGTACTTC. Its protein product is CASSVTGTSGRYEQYF.